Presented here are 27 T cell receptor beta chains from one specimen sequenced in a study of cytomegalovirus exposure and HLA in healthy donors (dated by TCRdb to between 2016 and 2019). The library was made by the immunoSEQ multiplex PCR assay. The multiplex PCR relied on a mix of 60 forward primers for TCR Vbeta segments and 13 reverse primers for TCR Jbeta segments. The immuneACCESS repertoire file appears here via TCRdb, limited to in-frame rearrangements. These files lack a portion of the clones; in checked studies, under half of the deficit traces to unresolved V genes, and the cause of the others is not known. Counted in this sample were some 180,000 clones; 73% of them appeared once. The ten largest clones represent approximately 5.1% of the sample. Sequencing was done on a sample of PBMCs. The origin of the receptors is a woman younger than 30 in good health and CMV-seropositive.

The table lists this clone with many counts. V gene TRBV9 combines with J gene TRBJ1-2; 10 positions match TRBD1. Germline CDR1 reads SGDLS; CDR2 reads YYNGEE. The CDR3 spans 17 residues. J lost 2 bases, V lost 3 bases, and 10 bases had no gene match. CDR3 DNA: TGTGCCAGCAGCGGACGTCCCGGGACAGGGGACAACTATGGCTACACCTTC. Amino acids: CASSGRPGTGDNYGYTF. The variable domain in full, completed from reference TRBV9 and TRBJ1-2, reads DSGVTQTPKHLITATGQRVTLRCSPRSGDLSVYWYQQSLDQGLQFLIQYYNGEERAKGNILERFSAQQFPDLHSELNLSSLELGDSALYFCASSGRPGTGDNYGYTFGSGTRLTVV.

CDR3 coding DNA: TGTGCCAGCAGTCCGTCGCGAGCTAACTATGGCTACACCTTC. It translates to CASSPSRANYGYTF. The gene calls are TRBV6-1 and TRBJ1-2; D is undetermined. In germline, CDR1 is MNHNS, CDR2 SASEGT. Trimming removed 5 bases from V and 0 bases from J, with 10 bases in between. There are 14 residues in the CDR3.

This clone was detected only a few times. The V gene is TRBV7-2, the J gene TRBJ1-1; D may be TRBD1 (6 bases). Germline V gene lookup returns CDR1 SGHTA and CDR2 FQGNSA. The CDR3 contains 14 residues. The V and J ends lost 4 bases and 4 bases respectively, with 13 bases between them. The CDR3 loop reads CASSSEQGSTEAFF. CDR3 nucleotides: TGTGCCAGCAGCTCTGAACAGGGTAGCACTGAAGCTTTCTTT.

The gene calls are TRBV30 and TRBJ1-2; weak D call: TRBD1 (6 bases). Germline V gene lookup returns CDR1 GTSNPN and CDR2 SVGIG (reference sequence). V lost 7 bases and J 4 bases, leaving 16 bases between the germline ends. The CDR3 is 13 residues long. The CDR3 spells CAFYRVTLYGYTF. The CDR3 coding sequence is TGTGCCTTTTACAGGGTTACTCTCTATGGCTACACCTTC.

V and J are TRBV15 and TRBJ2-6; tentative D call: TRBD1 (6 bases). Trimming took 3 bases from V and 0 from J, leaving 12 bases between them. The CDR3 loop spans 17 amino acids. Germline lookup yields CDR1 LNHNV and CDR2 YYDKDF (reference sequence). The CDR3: CATSSNRALSGANVLTF. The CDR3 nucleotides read TGTGCCACCAGCAGCAACAGGGCGCTCTCTGGGGCCAACGTCCTGACTTTC. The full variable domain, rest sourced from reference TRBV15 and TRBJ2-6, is DAMVIQNPRYQVTQFGKPVTLSCSQTLNHNVMYWYQQKSSQAPKLLFHYYDKDFNNEADTPDNFQSRRPNTSFCFLDIRSPGLGDTAMYLCATSSNRALSGANVLTFGAGSRLTVL.

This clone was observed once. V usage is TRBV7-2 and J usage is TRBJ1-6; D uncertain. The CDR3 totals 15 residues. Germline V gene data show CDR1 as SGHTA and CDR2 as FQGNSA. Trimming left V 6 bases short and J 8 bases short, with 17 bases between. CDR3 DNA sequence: TGTGCCAGCAGGGAGGTAGATAGTCCCTATTCACCCCTCCACTTT. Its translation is CASREVDSPYSPLHF.

The CDR3 loop is CASSKGDRYYGYTF. The CDR3 bases are TGTGCCAGCAGTAAGGGGGACAGGTACTATGGCTACACCTTC. The rearrangement joins TRBV27 to TRBJ1-2; the match to TRBD1 covers 8 bases. This CDR3 has 14 amino acids. Unmatched junction bases numbered 5, after V lost 5 bases and J lost 3 bases. Germline lookup yields CDR1 MNHEY and CDR2 SMNVEV (reference sequence).

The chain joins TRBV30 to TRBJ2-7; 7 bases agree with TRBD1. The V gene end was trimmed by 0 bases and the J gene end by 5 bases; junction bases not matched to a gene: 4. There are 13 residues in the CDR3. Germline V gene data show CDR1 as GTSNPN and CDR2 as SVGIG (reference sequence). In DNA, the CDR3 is TGTGCCTGGAGTGTAAAGGGGGCAAACGAGCAGTACTTC. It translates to CAWSVKGANEQYF. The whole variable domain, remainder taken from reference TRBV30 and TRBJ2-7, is SQTIHQWPATLVQPVGSPLSLECTVEGTSNPNLYWYRQAAGRGLQLLFYSVGIGQISSEVPQNLSASRPQDRQFILSSKKLLLSDSGFYLCAWSVKGANEQYFGPGTRLTVT.

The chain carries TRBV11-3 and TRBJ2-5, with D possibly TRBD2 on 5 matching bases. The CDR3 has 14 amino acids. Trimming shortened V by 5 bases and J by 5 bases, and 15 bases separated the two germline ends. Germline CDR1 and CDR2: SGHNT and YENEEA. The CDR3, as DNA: TGTGCCAGCAGCCGAGGGCGGATGGAGGAGACCCAGTACTTC. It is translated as CASSRGRMEETQYF.

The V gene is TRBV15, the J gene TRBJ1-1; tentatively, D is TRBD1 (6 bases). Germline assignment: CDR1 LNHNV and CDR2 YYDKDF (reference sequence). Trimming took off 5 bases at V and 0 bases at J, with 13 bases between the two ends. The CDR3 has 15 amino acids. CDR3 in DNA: TGTGCCACCAGCGTAGGACAGATCTTGAACACTGAAGCTTTCTTT. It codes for CATSVGQILNTEAFF.

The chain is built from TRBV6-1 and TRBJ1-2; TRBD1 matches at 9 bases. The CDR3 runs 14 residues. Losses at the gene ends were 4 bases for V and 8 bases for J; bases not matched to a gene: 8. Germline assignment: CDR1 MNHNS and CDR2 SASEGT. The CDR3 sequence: CASSVDRGERGYTF. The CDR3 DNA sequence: TGTGCCAGCAGTGTAGACAGGGGGGAACGCGGCTACACCTTC.

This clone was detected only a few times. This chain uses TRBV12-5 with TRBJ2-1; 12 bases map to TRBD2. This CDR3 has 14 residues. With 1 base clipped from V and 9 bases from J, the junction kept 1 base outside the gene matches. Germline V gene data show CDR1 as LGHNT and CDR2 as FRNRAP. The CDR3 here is CASGLGLAGVEQFF. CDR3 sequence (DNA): TGTGCTAGTGGTTTGGGACTAGCGGGGGTTGAGCAGTTCTTC.

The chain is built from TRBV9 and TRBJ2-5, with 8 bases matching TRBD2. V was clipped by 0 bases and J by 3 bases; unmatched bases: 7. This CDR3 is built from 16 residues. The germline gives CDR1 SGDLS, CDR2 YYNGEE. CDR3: CASSVGVWRGEETQYF. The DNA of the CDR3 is TGTGCCAGCAGCGTAGGGGTCTGGCGGGGGGAAGAGACCCAGTACTTC.

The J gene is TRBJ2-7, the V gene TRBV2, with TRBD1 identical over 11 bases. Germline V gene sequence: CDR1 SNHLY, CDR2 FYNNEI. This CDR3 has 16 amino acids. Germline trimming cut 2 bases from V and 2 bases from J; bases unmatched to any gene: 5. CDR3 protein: CASSESPGQGAYEQYF. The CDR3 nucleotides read TGTGCCAGCAGTGAATCACCGGGACAGGGGGCCTACGAGCAGTACTTC. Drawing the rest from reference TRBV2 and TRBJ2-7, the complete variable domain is EPEVTQTPSHQVTQMGQEVILRCVPISNHLYFYWYRQILGQKVEFLVSFYNNEISEKSEIFDDQFSVERPDGSNFTLKIRSTKLEDSAMYFCASSESPGQGAYEQYFGPGTRLTVT.

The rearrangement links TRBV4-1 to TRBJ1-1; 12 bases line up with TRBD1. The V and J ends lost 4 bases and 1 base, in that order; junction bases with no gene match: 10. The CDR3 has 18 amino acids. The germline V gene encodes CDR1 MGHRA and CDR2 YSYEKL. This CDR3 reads CASSPLPGQGARNTEAFF. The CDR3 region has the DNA TGCGCCAGCAGCCCCCTTCCGGGACAGGGGGCTAGGAACACTGAAGCTTTCTTT.

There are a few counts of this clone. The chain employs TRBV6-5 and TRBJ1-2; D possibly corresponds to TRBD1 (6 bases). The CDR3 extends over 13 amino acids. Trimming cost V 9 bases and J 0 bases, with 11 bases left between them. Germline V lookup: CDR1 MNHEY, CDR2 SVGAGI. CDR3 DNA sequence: TGTGCCAGTCGACAGGAGGCTAACTATGGCTACACCTTC. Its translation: CASRQEANYGYTF.

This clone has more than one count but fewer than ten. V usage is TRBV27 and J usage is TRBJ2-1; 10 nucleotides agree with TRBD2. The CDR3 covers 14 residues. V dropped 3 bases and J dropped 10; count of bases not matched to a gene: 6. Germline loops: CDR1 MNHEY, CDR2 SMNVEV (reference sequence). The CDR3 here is CASSFSGGAREQFF. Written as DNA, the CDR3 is TGTGCCAGCAGTTTCAGCGGGGGGGCACGGGAGCAGTTCTTC.

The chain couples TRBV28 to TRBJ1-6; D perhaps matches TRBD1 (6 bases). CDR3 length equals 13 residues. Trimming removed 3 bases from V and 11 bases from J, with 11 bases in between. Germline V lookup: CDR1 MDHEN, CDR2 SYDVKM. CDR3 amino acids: CASSFTGGPPLHF. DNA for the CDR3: TGTGCCAGCAGTTTTACGGGGGGGCCACCCCTCCACTTT.

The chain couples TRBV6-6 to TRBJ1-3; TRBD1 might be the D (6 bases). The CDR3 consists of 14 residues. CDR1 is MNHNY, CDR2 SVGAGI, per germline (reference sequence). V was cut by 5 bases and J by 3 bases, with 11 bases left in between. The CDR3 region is CASSRGIFGNTIYF. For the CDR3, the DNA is TGTGCCAGCAGTAGGGGGATTTTTGGAAACACCATATATTTT.

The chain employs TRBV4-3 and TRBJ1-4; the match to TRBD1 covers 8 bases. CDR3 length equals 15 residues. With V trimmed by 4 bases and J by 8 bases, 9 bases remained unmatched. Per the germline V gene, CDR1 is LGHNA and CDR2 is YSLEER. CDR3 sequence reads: CASSPGQGALEKLFF. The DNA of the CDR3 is TGCGCCAGCAGCCCTGGTCAGGGGGCTTTAGAAAAACTGTTTTTT.

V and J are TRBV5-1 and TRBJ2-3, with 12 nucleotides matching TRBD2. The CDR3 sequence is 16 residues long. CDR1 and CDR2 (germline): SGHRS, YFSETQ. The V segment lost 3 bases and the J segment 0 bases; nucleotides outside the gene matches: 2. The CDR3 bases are TGCGCCAGCAGCTCCGGACTAGCGGGGAGCACAGATACGCAGTATTTT. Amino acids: CASSSGLAGSTDTQYF.

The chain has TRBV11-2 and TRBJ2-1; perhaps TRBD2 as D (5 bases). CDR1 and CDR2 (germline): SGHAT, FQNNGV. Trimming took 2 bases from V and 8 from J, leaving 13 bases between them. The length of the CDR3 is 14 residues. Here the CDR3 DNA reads TGTGCCAGCAGCTTATCGGCGGGTTTGCATGAGCAGTTCTTC. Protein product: CASSLSAGLHEQFF.

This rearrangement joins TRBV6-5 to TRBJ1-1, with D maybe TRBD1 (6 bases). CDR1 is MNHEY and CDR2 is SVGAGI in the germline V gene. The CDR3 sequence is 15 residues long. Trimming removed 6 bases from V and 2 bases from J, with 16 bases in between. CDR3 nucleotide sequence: TGTGCCAGCAGGAGAGGGACACCCGCCAACACTGAAGCTTTCTTT. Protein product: CASRRGTPANTEAFF.

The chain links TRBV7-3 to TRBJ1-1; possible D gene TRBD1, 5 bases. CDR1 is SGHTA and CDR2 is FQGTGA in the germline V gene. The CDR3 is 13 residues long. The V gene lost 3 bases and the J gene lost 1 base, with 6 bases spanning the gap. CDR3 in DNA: TGTGCCAGCAGCTTGACAGCGAACACTGAAGCTTTCTTT. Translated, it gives CASSLTANTEAFF.

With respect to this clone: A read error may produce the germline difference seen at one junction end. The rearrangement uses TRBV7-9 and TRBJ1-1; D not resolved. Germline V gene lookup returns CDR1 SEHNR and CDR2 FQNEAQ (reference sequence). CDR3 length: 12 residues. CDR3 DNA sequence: TGTTCCAGCAGCTTAGGCTCAGAAGAAGCTTTCTTT. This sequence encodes CSSSLGSEEAFF. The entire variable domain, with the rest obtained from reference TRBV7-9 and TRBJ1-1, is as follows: DTGVSQNPRHKITKRGQNVTFRCDPISEHNRLYWYRQTLGQGPEFLTYFQNEAQLEKSRLLSDRFSAERPKGSFSTLEIQRTEQGDSAMYLCSSSLGSEEAFFGQGTRLTVV.

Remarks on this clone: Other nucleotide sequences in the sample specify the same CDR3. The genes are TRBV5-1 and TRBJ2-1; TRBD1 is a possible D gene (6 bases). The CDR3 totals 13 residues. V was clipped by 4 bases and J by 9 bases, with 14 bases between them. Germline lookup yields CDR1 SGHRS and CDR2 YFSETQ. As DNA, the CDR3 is TGCGCCAGCAGCAAGGACAGAGGTAGTGAGCAGTTCTTC. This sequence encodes CASSKDRGSEQFF.

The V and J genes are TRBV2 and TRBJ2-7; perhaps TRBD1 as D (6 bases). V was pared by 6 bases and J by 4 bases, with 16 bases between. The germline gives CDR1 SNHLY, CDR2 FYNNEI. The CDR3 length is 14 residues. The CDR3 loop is CASSLRDTLYEQYF. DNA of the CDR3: TGTGCCAGCAGCCTCCGGGACACCCTTTACGAGCAGTACTTC.